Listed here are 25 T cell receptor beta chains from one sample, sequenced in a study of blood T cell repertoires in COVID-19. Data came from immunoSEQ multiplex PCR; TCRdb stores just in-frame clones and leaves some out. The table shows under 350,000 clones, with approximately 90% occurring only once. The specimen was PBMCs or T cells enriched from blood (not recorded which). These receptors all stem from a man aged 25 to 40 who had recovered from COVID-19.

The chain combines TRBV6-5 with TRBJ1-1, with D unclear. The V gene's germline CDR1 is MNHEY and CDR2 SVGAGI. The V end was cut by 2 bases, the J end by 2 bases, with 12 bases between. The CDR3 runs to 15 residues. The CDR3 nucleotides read TGTGCCAGCAGTTACCCCGGACTACCCAACACTGAAGCTTTCTTT. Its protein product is CASSYPGLPNTEAFF.

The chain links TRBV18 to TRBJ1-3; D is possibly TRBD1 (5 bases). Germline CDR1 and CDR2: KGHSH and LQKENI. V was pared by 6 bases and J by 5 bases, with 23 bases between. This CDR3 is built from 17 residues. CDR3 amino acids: CASSRLPPGEARNTIYF. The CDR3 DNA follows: TGTGCCAGCTCGCGGCTGCCCCCGGGGGAAGCAAGAAACACCATATATTTT.

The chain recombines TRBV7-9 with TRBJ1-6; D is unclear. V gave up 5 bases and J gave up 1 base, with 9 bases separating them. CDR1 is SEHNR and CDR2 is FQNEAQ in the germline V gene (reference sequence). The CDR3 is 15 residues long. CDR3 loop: CASSPPRSYNSPLHF. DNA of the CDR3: TGTGCCAGCAGCCCCCCCAGGTCCTATAATTCACCCCTCCACTTT.

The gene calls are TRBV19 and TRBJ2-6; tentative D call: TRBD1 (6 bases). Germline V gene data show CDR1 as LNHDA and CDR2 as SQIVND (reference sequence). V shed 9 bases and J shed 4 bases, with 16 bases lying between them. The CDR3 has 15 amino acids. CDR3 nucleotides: TGTGCCAGCAGAGGAACAGGGAGCGGGGCCAACGTCCTGACTTTC. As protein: CASRGTGSGANVLTF.

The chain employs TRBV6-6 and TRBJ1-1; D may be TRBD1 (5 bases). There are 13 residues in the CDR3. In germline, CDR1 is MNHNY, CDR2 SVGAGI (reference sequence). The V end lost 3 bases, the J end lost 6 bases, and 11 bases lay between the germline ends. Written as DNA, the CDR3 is TGTGCCAGCAGTTATACGGACATGCCTGAAGCTTTCTTT. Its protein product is CASSYTDMPEAFF.

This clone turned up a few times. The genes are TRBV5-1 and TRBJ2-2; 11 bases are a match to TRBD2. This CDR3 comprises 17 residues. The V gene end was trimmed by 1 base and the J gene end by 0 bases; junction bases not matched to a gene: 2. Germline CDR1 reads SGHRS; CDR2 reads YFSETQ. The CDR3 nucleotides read TGCGCCAGCAGCTTGCCGACTAGCGGGGCGAACACCGGGGAGCTGTTTTTT. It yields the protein CASSLPTSGANTGELFF.

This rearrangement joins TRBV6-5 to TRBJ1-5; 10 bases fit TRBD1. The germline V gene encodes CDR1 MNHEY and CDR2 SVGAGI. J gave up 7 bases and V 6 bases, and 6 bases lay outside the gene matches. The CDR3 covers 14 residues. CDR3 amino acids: CASRPTGGYQPQHF. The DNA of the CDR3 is TGTGCCAGCAGGCCGACAGGGGGCTACCAGCCCCAGCATTTT.

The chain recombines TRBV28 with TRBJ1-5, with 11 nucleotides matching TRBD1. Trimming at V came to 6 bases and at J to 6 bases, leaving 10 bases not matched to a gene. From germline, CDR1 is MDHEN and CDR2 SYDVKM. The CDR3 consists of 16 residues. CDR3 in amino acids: CASRRFEGQGVQPQHF. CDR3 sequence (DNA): TGTGCCAGCAGAAGGTTTGAGGGACAGGGGGTTCAGCCCCAGCATTTT.

DNA of the CDR3: TGTGCCAGCAGCGGTCGGGACAGGGGGCGGACCGGGGAGCTGTTTTTT. Protein: CASSGRDRGRTGELFF. The J gene is TRBJ2-2, the V gene TRBV5-6; 12 bases match TRBD1. V lost 4 bases to trimming and J lost 5 bases; unmatched junction nucleotides: 6. The CDR3 is made up of 16 amino acids. Per germline, CDR1 SGHDT and CDR2 YYEEEE. Using reference TRBV5-6 and TRBJ2-2 for the parts outside the CDR3, the full variable domain is DAGVTQSPTHLIKTRGQQVTLRCSPKSGHDTVSWYQQALGQGPQFIFQYYEEEERQRGNFPDRFSGHQFPNYSSELNVNALLLGDSALYLCASSGRDRGRTGELFFGEGSRLTVL.

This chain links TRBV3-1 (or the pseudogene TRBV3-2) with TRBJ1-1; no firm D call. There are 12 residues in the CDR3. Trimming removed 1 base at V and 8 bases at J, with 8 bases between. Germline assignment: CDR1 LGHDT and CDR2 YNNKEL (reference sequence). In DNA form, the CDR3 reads TGTGCCAGCAGCCAAGGGCCGACAGAAGCTTTCTTT. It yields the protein CASSQGPTEAFF.

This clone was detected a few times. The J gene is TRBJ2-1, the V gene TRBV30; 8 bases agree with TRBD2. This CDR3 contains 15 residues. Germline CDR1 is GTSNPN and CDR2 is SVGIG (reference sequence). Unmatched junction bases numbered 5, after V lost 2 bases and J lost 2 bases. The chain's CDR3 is CAWSTGGLAYNEQFF. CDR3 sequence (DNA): TGTGCCTGGAGTACTGGGGGACTAGCCTACAATGAGCAGTTCTTC.

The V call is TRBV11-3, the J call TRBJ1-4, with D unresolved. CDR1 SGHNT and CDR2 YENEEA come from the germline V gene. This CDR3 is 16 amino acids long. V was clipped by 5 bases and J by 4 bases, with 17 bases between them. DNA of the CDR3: TGTGCCAGCAGCCAAGGAGGTCGGGGAAGTAATGAAAAACTGTTTTTT. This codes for CASSQGGRGSNEKLFF.

The CDR3 DNA reads as TGTGCCAGCAGCCTAGCGGGGGGAAAGTACGAGCAGTACTTC. This codes for CASSLAGGKYEQYF. The chain has TRBV11-2 and TRBJ2-7; TRBD2 agrees at 11 bases. The germline V gene has CDR1 SGHAT and CDR2 FQNNGV. The CDR3 loop spans 14 amino acids. J lost 4 bases, V lost 5 bases, and 4 bases had no gene match.

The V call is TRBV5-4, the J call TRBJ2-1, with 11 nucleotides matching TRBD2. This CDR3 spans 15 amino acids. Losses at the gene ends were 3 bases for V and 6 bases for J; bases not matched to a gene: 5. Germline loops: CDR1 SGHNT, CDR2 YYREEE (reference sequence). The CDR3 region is CASSSLAGGINEQFF. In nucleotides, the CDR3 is TGTGCCAGCAGCTCCCTAGCGGGGGGAATCAATGAGCAGTTCTTC. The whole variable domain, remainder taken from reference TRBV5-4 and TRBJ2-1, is ETGVTQSPTHLIKTRGQQVTLRCSSQSGHNTVSWYQQALGQGPQFIFQYYREEENGRGNFPPRFSGLQFPNYSSELNVNALELDDSALYLCASSSLAGGINEQFFGPGTRLTVL.

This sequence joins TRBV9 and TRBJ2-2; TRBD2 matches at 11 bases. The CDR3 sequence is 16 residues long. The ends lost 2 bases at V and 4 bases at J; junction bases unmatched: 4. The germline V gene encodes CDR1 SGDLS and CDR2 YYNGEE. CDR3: CASSVLSGGATGELFF. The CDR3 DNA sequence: TGTGCCAGCAGCGTTCTTAGCGGGGGGGCCACCGGGGAGCTGTTTTTT.

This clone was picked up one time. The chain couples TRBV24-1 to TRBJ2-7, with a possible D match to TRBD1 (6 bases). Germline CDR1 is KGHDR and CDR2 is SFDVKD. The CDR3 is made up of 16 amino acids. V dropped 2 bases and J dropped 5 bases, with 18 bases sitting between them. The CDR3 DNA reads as TGTGCCACCAGTGATTCCAAGCCAGGGGCGGTCCACGAGCAGTACTTC. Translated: CATSDSKPGAVHEQYF.

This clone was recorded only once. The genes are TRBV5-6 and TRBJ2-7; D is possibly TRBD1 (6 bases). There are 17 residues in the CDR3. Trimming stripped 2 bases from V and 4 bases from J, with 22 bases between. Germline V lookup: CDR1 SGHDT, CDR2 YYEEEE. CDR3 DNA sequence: TGTGCCAGCAGCTTCCACTTCAGGGGCCCGAGGGATTACGAGCAGTACTTC. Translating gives CASSFHFRGPRDYEQYF.

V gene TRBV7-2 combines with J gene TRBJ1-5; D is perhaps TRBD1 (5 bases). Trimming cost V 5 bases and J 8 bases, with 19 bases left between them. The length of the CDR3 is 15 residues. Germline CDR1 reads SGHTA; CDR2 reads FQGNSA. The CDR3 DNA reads TGTGCCAGCAGCGCCGGGGGTGGGGTGTTGGAGCCCCAGCATTTT. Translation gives CASSAGGGVLEPQHF.

This CDR3 is CASSFGGNQPQHF. Written as DNA, the CDR3 is TGTGCCAGCAGTTTTGGCGGGAATCAGCCCCAGCATTTT. The V and J genes are TRBV12-3 or TRBV12-4 and TRBJ1-5, with D unclear. Trimming cost V 3 bases and J 4 bases, with 7 bases left between them. The CDR3 consists of 13 residues.

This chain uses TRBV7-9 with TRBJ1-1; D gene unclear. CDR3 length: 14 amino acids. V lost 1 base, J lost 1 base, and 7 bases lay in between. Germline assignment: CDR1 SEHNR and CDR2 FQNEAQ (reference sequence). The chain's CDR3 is CASSLGHQNTEAFF. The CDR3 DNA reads TGTGCCAGCAGCTTAGGACACCAGAACACTGAAGCTTTCTTT.

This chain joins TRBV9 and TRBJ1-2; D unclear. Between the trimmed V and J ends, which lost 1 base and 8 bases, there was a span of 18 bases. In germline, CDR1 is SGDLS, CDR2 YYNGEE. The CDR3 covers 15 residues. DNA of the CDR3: TGTGCCAGCAGCGTATCGCGGCCACCGTTGTTCGGCTACACCTTC. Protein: CASSVSRPPLFGYTF.

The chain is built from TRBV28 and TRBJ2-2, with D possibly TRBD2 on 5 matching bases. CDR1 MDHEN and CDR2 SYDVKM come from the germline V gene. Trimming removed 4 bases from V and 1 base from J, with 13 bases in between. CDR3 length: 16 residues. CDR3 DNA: TGTGCCAGCAGTTCCGGGGAAGTCCTGAACACCGGGGAGCTGTTTTTT. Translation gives CASSSGEVLNTGELFF.

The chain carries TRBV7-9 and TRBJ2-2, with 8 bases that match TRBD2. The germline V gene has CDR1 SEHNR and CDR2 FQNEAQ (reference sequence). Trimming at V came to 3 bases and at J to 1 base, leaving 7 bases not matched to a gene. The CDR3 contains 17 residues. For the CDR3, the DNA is TGTGCCAGCAGCTTCCTCCGGGGGGGAGTGAACACCGGGGAGCTGTTTTTT. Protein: CASSFLRGGVNTGELFF.

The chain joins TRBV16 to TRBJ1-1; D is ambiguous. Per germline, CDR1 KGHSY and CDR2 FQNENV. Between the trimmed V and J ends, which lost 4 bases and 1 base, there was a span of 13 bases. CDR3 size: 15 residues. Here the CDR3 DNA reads TGTGCCAGCAGCCGCCCCCCCGTCGGGAACACTGAAGCTTTCTTT. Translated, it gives CASSRPPVGNTEAFF.

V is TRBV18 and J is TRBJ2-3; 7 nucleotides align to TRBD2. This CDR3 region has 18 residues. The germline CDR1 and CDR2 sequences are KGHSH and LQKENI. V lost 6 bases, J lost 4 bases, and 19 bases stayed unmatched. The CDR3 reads CASSRIAASGSRSDTQYF. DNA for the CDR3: TGTGCCAGCTCGCGAATCGCGGCTAGCGGTAGCAGGTCAGATACGCAGTATTTT.